This T cell receptor (beta chain) was sequenced during a study of blood T cell repertoires in COVID-19. Study overall: Specimens from acute and convalescent COVID-19 originated in the United States, Italy and Spain. The cDNA or gDNA used as material had been derived from T cells, B-cell-depleted T cells, or PBMCs.

Original handling: It was from reference gene primer amplification that nucleated cell counts were estimated. The protocol was immunoSEQ multiplex PCR, while the TCRdb copy is restricted to in-frame clones and leaves out a portion. D and trimming come from the DNA, and the V and J calls and clone size come from that table. The sample includes around 270,000 clones, around 88% of them seen just once. Trimming removed 2 bases at V and 5 bases at J, with 11 bases between. The germline V gene encodes CDR1 MDHEN and CDR2 SYDVKM. The CDR3 runs 14 residues. This chain joins TRBV28 and TRBJ2-3, with a possible D match to TRBD1 (6 bases). The source material was peripheral blood. This TCR was recovered from a man aged 25-45 years with active or convalescent COVID-19. The CDR3 here is CASSLPRGRDTQYF. The DNA of the CDR3 is TGTGCCAGCAGTTTACCCAGGGGTCGAGATACGCAGTATTTT.